This TCR beta chain was recorded in a study of radiotherapy plus CTLA-4 blockade in lung cancer. Study-level information: Objective responses arose in about 17% of patients, and around 30% experienced disease control. Findings and caveats of the study: Radiotherapy with ipilimumab was followed by blood expansion of tumor-derived clones.

Libraries were prepared by immunoSEQ multiplex PCR; TCRdb keeps only in-frame clonotypes and omits some of them. Of 35,000 to 50,000 clones listed, over 60% were seen once; the top ten hold roughly 25%. The CDR3 extends over 16 amino acids. Germline CDR1 reads SGHVS; CDR2 reads FNYEAQ. J lost 6 bases, V lost 4 bases, and 10 bases had no gene match. In regard to this clone: Its antigen is undetermined.

The sample consisted of peripheral blood, taken from a patient treated with radiotherapy plus ipilimumab. This sequence was found in a human donor with non-small cell lung cancer who had a partial response to radiotherapy plus ipilimumab. This rearrangement joins TRBV7-6 to TRBJ2-1; 9 nucleotides agree with TRBD1. CDR3 in amino acids: CASSSETGGISNEQFF. As DNA, the CDR3 is TGTGCCAGCAGCTCGGAGACAGGGGGAATTTCCAATGAGCAGTTCTTC. The variable domain in full, completed from reference TRBV7-6 and TRBJ2-1, reads GAGVSQSPRYKVTKRGQDVALRCDPISGHVSLYWYRQALGQGPEFLTYFNYEAQQDKSGLPNDRFSAERPEGSISTLTIQRTEQRDSAMYRCASSSETGGISNEQFFGPGTRLTVL.